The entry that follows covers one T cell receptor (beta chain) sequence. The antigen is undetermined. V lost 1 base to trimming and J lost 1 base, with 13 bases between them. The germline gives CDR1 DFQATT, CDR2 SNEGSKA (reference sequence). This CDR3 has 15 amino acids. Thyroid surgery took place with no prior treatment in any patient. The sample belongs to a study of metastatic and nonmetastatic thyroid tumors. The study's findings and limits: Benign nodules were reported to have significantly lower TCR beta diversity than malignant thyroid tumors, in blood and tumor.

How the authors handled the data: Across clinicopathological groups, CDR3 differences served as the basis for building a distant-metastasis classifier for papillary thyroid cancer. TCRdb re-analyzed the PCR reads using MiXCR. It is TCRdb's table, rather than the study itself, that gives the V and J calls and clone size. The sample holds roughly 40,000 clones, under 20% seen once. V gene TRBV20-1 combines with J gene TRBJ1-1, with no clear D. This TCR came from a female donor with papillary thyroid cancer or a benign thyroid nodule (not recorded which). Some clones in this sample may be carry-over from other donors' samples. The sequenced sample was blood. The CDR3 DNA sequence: TGCAGTGCTAGAGGATCTTATCGCGGGAACACTGAAGCTTTCTTT. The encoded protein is CSARGSYRGNTEAFF.